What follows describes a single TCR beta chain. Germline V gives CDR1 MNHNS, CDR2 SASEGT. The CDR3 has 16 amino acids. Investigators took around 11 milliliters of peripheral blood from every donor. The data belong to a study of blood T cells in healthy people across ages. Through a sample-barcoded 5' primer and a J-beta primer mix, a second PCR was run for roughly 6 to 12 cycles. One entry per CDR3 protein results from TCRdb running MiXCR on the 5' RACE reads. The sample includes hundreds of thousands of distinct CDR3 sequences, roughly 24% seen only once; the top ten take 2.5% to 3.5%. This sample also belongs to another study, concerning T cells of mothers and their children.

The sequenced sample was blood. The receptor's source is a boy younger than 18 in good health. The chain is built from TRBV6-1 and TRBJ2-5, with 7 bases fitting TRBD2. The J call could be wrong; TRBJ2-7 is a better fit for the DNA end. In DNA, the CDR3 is TGTGCCAGCAGCCCATCGCCGGGGGGACCTCGATACGAGCAGTACTTC. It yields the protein CASSPSPGGPRYEQYF.